Shown below are 12 T cell receptor beta chains from a single sample sequenced in a study of beta chain features in type 1 diabetes. The study reverse transcribed the entire isolated RNA, so it sequenced expressed TCRB transcripts. Profiled with immunoSEQ multiplex PCR; TCRdb holds only in-frame clones, not every one. The sample includes about 220,000 clones, about a tenth of them seen just once. The sequenced sample was central memory CD4+ T cells from blood. These receptors were taken from a man between 18 and 29 years old in good health.

The genes are TRBV7-2 and TRBJ2-5; D may be TRBD1 (5 bases). Germline lookup yields CDR1 SGHTA and CDR2 FQGNSA. V lost 1 base, J lost 3 bases, and 9 bases lay in between. The CDR3 has 14 residues. The CDR3 DNA reads TGTGCCAGCAGCTTAGATTCGACAGAAGAGACCCAGTACTTC. It codes for CASSLDSTEETQYF.

The genes are TRBV7-7 and TRBJ2-3, with D tentatively TRBD2 (6 bases). The CDR3 extends over 14 amino acids. From germline, CDR1 is SSHAT and CDR2 FNYEAQ (reference sequence). V gave up 3 bases and J gave up 2 bases, with 9 bases separating them. This CDR3 reads CASSFSGFTDTQYF. The CDR3 region has the DNA TGTGCCAGCAGCTTTAGCGGTTTCACAGATACGCAGTATTTT.

This clone was picked up a small number of times. This chain joins TRBV2 and TRBJ2-5, with D uncertain. The CDR3 runs to 14 residues. The ends were cut back, 4 bases at V and 4 bases at J, with 13 bases in the middle. The germline CDR1 and CDR2 sequences are SNHLY and FYNNEI. CDR3 in DNA: TGTGCCAGCAGTGTACTCGACACGGGAGAGACCCAGTACTTC. Translation gives CASSVLDTGETQYF.

This clone was observed a few times. This chain uses TRBV10-1 with TRBJ2-3; no firm D call. Germline CDR1 reads WNHNN; CDR2 reads SYGVQD (reference sequence). The CDR3 has 13 amino acids. Trimming cost V 6 bases and J 5 bases, with 12 bases left between them. The CDR3 DNA follows: TGCGCCAGCAGGGCTAGGGCCCGAGATACGCAGTATTTT. Its protein is CASRARARDTQYF.

This clone was observed at least ten times. This rearrangement joins TRBV14 to TRBJ2-1; D gene unclear. CDR1 is SGHDN, CDR2 FVKESK, per germline. Between the trimmed V and J ends, which lost 4 bases and 9 bases, there was a span of 10 bases. This CDR3 spans 12 amino acids. The CDR3 is CASSPIWGEQFF. CDR3 sequence (DNA): TGTGCCAGCAGCCCTATTTGGGGTGAGCAGTTCTTC.

There are a few counts of this clone. The chain carries TRBV29-1 and TRBJ2-1, with D tentatively TRBD2 (6 bases). V was clipped by 5 bases and J by 2 bases, with 7 bases between them. Per the germline V gene, CDR1 is SQVTM and CDR2 is ANQGSEA. There are 12 residues in the CDR3. CDR3 in amino acids: CSVRGTYNEQFF. The DNA of the CDR3 is TGCAGCGTTCGGGGGACCTACAATGAGCAGTTCTTC.

This clone was recorded many times. V usage is TRBV9 and J usage is TRBJ2-5, with TRBD2 matching 8 bases. The trim removed 0 bases at V and 5 bases at J, leaving 9 bases unmatched. The CDR3 contains 16 residues. The germline V gene has CDR1 SGDLS and CDR2 YYNGEE. CDR3 region: CASSVGGSGSRETQYF. In DNA, the CDR3 is TGTGCCAGCAGCGTAGGGGGCAGCGGGAGTCGGGAGACCCAGTACTTC.

This clone has only a few counts. This sequence joins TRBV2 and TRBJ2-7, with D tentatively TRBD1 (6 bases). Germline assignment: CDR1 SNHLY and CDR2 FYNNEI. The germline V and J ends were trimmed by 6 bases and 6 bases, with 15 bases remaining between them. The CDR3 covers 13 residues. The CDR3 loop reads CASSLVQGSEQYF. CDR3 coding DNA: TGTGCCAGCAGCTTAGTCCAGGGGAGCGAGCAGTACTTC.

This clone has more than one count but fewer than ten. J is TRBJ2-5 and V is TRBV5-1; D not certain. The CDR3 length is 13 residues. Germline-derived CDR1 and CDR2 are SGHRS and YFSETQ. Trimming left V 2 bases short and J 4 bases short, with 9 bases between. The CDR3 sequence: CASSFGPGETQYF. The CDR3 nucleotides read TGCGCCAGCAGCTTCGGTCCCGGAGAGACCCAGTACTTC.

On this clone itself: Germline and junction disagree at one end, which may indicate a read error. The chain has TRBV28 and TRBJ2-5, with a weak D call TRBD2 (6 bases). CDR3 length equals 17 residues. Germline CDR1 reads MDHEN; CDR2 reads SYDVKM. The CDR3 coding sequence is TGTGCCAGCAGTTTAGGGTCTAGGCAGGGAGGTAAAGAGGCCCAGTACTTC. It translates to CASSLGSRQGGKEAQYF.

This clone was seen ten or more times. V usage is TRBV6-1 and J usage is TRBJ2-7, with D tentatively TRBD1 (5 bases). Trimming cost V 4 bases and J 3 bases, with 7 bases left between them. The V gene's germline CDR1 is MNHNS and CDR2 SASEGT. This CDR3 comprises 12 residues. The CDR3 DNA follows: TGTGCCAGCAGTGGACAGATCTACGAGCAGTACTTC. Translating gives CASSGQIYEQYF.

This clone came up a few times. The V gene is TRBV6-6, the J gene TRBJ1-2, with a tentative D call TRBD1 (5 bases). CDR1 MNHNY and CDR2 SVGAGI come from the germline V gene (reference sequence). The V end lost 2 bases, the J end lost 1 base, and 8 bases lay between the germline ends. The CDR3 loop spans 14 amino acids. CDR3 amino acids: CASSYPGSNYGYTF. CDR3 coding DNA: TGTGCCAGCAGTTACCCAGGGAGTAACTATGGCTACACCTTC.